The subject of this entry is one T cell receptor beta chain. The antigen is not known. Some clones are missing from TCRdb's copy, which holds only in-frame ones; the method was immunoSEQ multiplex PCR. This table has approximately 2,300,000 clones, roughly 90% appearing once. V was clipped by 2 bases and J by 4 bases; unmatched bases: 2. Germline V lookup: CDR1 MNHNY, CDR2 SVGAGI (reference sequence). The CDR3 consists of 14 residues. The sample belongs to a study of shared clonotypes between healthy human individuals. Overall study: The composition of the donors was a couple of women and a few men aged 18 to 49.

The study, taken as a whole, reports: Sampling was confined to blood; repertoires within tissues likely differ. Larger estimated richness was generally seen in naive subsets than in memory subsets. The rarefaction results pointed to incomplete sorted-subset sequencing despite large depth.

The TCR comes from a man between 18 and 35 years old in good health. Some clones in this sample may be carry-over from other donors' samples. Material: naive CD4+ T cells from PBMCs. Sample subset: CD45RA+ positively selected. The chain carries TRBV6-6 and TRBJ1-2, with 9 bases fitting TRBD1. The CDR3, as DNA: TGTGCCAGCAGTTACGGACAGGGGACCTATGGCTACACCTTC. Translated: CASSYGQGTYGYTF.